A selection of T cell receptor beta chains follows, all from one sample in a study of shared clonotypes between healthy human individuals. Assay used: immunoSEQ multiplex PCR; TCRdb lists only in-frame clones, some missing. The data contain 2,500,000 or so clones, under 95% of them singletons. Sample: naive CD4+ T cells from PBMCs. The receptors were gathered from a man between 18 and 29 years old in good health. Some clones in this sample may be carry-over from other donors' samples. The CDR3 runs from the conserved cysteine through the conserved F or W. The D gene is left open where the match is weak. Clone size is stated in some rows and not others, as once, few, many or a class when expanded.

j_gene,d_gene,abundance,v_gene,CDR3aa,CDR3nt
TRBJ2-7,TRBD2,.,TRBV5-6,CASSLSTSGNSYEQYF,TGTGCCAGCAGCTTGTCGACTAGCGGAAACTCCTACGAGCAGTACTTC
TRBJ1-2,.,.,TRBV29-1,CSAKGGLHYGYTF,TGCAGCGCGAAGGGGGGACTCCACTATGGCTACACCTTC
TRBJ1-2,.,.,TRBV29-1,CSASLEQRYGYTF,TGCAGCGCGTCTCTCGAACAGCGCTATGGCTACACCTTC
TRBJ2-4,.,.,TRBV5-6,CASSPGLLAKNIQYF,TGTGCCAGCAGCCCGGGACTCTTAGCCAAAAACATTCAGTACTTC
TRBJ1-1,TRBD1,.,TRBV28,CASRGQGVPNTEAFF,TGTGCCAGCAGGGGACAGGGTGTACCGAACACTGAAGCTTTCTTT
TRBJ1-2,.,once,TRBV28,CASSLGQGYYGYTF,TGTGCCAGCAGTTTGGGGCAGGGATACTATGGCTACACCTTC
TRBJ2-7,.,.,TRBV2,CASRRTPHEQYF,TGTGCCAGCAGAAGGACCCCCCACGAGCAGTACTTC
TRBJ2-1,TRBD2,.,TRBV11-3,CASSKSLGGSNNEQFF,TGTGCCAGCAGCAAATCACTAGGCGGGAGTAATAATGAGCAGTTCTTC
TRBJ2-5,.,.,TRBV27,CASSSVGGLGETQYF,TGTGCCAGCAGCTCGGTGGGGGGGCTCGGAGAGACCCAGTACTTC
TRBJ2-1,.,.,TRBV7-2,CASSLEGPYNEQFF,TGTGCCAGCAGCTTAGAGGGACCCTACAATGAGCAGTTCTTC
TRBJ2-1,TRBD2,.,TRBV18,CASSPRDYDYNEQFF,TGTGCCAGCTCACCCCGGGACTACGACTACAATGAGCAGTTCTTC
TRBJ1-1,TRBD1,.,TRBV4-2,CASSQGWGQGNTEAFF,TGTGCCAGCAGCCAAGGATGGGGACAGGGGAACACTGAAGCTTTCTTT
TRBJ2-3,TRBD1,.,TRBV5-1,CASSLGTGTTDTQYF,TGCGCCAGCAGCCTCGGGACAGGGACTACAGATACGCAGTATTTT
TRBJ2-1,.,once,TRBV19,CASSIELSYNEQFF,TGTGCCAGTAGTATAGAACTCTCCTACAATGAGCAGTTCTTC
TRBJ2-7,.,.,TRBV15,CATSHSGYEQYF,TGTGCCACCAGCCACTCAGGTTACGAGCAGTACTTC
TRBJ2-1,.,.,TRBV18,CASSPLAGNEQFF,TGTGCCAGCTCACCACTTGCGGGGAATGAGCAGTTCTTC
TRBJ2-7,.,.,TRBV6-1,CASSGRGSYEQYF,TGTGCCAGCAGTGGGAGGGGATCCTACGAGCAGTACTTC
TRBJ1-1,TRBD1,.,TRBV28,CASTPGGQGSAFF,TGTGCCAGCACGCCTGGGGGACAGGGTTCAGCTTTCTTT
TRBJ1-1,.,.,TRBV7-9,CASSLEQEGAFF,TGTGCCAGCAGCTTAGAACAGGAGGGGGCTTTCTTT